What follows are 24 T cell receptor beta chains derived from one specimen sequenced in a study of blood T cell repertoires in COVID-19 (dated by TCRdb to about 2020). The library was made by the immunoSEQ multiplex PCR assay. TCRdb provides this immuneACCESS table in a form limited to in-frame rearrangements. Some clones are lacking; in checked studies, under half of them reflect an unresolved V gene, and why the rest are absent is not known. In this sample the table shows over 450,000 clones, 85% to 90% of which occur a single time. Roughly 0.84% of the sample lies in the top ten. What was sequenced was peripheral blood. These receptor sequences come from a young man with COVID-19, enrolled during active disease.

The chain recombines TRBV10-2 with TRBJ2-5, with 7 bases fitting TRBD2. The V and J ends lost 4 bases and 6 bases, in that order; junction bases with no gene match: 11. Looked up from germline, CDR1 is WSHSY and CDR2 is SAAADI. The CDR3 length is 15 residues. The CDR3 sequence: CASSASGGRYKTQYF. The CDR3 DNA reads TGCGCCAGCAGTGCTAGCGGAGGGAGGTATAAGACCCAGTACTTC.

This clone was detected only a few times. V is TRBV4-1 and J is TRBJ1-2, with 7 bases that match TRBD1. Per the germline V gene, CDR1 is MGHRA and CDR2 is YSYEKL. The CDR3 runs to 14 residues. Trimming cost V 5 bases and J 4 bases; bases outside gene matches: 7. The CDR3 DNA follows: TGCGCCAGCAGCGCCGACAGGGAGGCCTATGGCTACACCTTC. Protein sequence: CASSADREAYGYTF.

The chain is built from TRBV12-3 or TRBV12-4 and TRBJ2-5; D ambiguous. The CDR3 has 11 amino acids. V was shortened by 4 bases and J by 5 bases, with 5 bases between the two germline ends. The CDR3 DNA reads TGTGCCAGCAGTTACTTGGAGACCCAGTACTTC. As protein: CASSYLETQYF.

This clone has a single count. CDR3 nucleotides: TGTGCCAGTAGAGCCCAGGGCGGGAGTGGGGGATGGGAGCAGTTCTTC. Its protein product is CASRAQGGSGGWEQFF. This sequence joins TRBV19 and TRBJ2-1; TRBD2 matches at 7 bases. Germline V gene lookup returns CDR1 LNHDA and CDR2 SQIVND (reference sequence). The V gene end was trimmed by 6 bases and the J gene end by 10 bases; junction bases not matched to a gene: 18. The CDR3 is 16 residues long.

This clone showed up just once. The chain combines TRBV27 with TRBJ1-1; D gene unclear. The germline CDR1 and CDR2 sequences are MNHEY and SMNVEV (reference sequence). Trimming took off 3 bases at V and 1 base at J, with 9 bases between the two ends. The CDR3 runs to 14 residues. CDR3 amino acids: CASSFGTGNTEAFF. The CDR3 DNA follows: TGTGCCAGCAGTTTTGGTACGGGGAACACTGAAGCTTTCTTT.

The chain's CDR3 is CASSQDRSGYTF. The CDR3 DNA is TGTGCCAGCAGCCAAGATCGAAGCGGCTACACCTTC. This chain links TRBV3-1 (or the pseudogene TRBV3-2) with TRBJ1-2; no clear D. The CDR3 loop spans 12 amino acids. Trimming stripped 0 bases from V and 8 bases from J, with 7 bases between. Germline values: CDR1 LGHDT, CDR2 YNNKEL (reference sequence).

The J gene is TRBJ2-5, the V gene TRBV7-2; tentative D call: TRBD1 (6 bases). Trimming cost V 2 bases and J 1 base, with 8 bases left between them. This CDR3 has 14 amino acids. Germline CDR1 is SGHTA and CDR2 is FQGNSA. CDR3 DNA sequence: TGTGCCAGCAGCTTACAGGGGCGCCAAGAGACCCAGTACTTC. It translates to CASSLQGRQETQYF. Full variable domain (remainder filled in from reference TRBV7-2 and TRBJ2-5): GAGVSQSPSNKVTEKGKDVELRCDPISGHTALYWYRQSLGQGLEFLIYFQGNSAPDKSGLPSDRFSAERTGGSVSTLTIQRTQQEDSAVYLCASSLQGRQETQYFGPGTRLLVL.

This clone was observed a handful of times. The chain has TRBV29-1 and TRBJ1-1, with TRBD1 as a possible D gene (6 bases). From germline, CDR1 is SQVTM and CDR2 ANQGSEA. This CDR3 has 14 amino acids. V lost 4 bases, J lost 2 bases, and 14 bases lay in between. CDR3: CSVGGGAINTEAFF. CDR3 nucleotide sequence: TGCAGCGTTGGAGGGGGGGCCATAAACACTGAAGCTTTCTTT.

This chain links TRBV6-6 with TRBJ2-2, with D uncertain. Trimming stripped 5 bases from V and 6 bases from J, with 10 bases between. The CDR3 has 13 residues. Looked up from germline, CDR1 is MNHNY and CDR2 is SVGAGI (reference sequence). CDR3 in DNA: TGTGCCAGCAGTCAGCCTCCGTCCGGGGAGCTGTTTTTT. Protein: CASSQPPSGELFF.

V gene TRBV2 combines with J gene TRBJ2-2, with 11 positions matching TRBD2. The V gene end was trimmed by 10 bases and the J gene end by 7 bases; junction bases not matched to a gene: 8. Looked up from germline, CDR1 is SNHLY and CDR2 is FYNNEI. The CDR3 covers 14 residues. In DNA form, the CDR3 reads TGTGCCACACATACTAGCGGGAGAGGCGGGGAGCTGTTTTTT. Translating it yields CATHTSGRGGELFF.

V gene TRBV10-3 combines with J gene TRBJ1-6; 7 bases fit TRBD1. In germline, CDR1 is ENHRY, CDR2 SYGVKD. CDR3 size: 14 residues. V lost 6 bases and J lost 8; bases outside the gene matches: 7. CDR3 protein: CAIRIGTADSPLHF. In nucleotides, the CDR3 is TGTGCCATCAGGATCGGGACAGCAGATTCACCCCTCCACTTT.

V gene TRBV2 combines with J gene TRBJ1-1, with D possibly being TRBD1 (6 bases). This CDR3 is 13 amino acids long. In germline, CDR1 is SNHLY, CDR2 FYNNEI. V was shortened by 3 bases and J by 5 bases, with 10 bases between the two germline ends. CDR3 in DNA: TGTGCCAGCAGTGACGCAGGGGAGACTGAAGCTTTCTTT. Translating gives CASSDAGETEAFF.

The chain couples TRBV2 to TRBJ2-7; the match to TRBD2 covers 7 bases. Germline CDR1 is SNHLY and CDR2 is FYNNEI. This CDR3 comprises 15 residues. The V segment lost 7 bases and the J segment 0 bases; nucleotides outside the gene matches: 9. The CDR3 spells CASTRRGTSSYEQYF. The CDR3 DNA reads TGTGCCAGCACCAGGCGGGGGACCAGCTCCTACGAGCAGTACTTC. The complete variable domain, with remaining parts taken from reference TRBV2 and TRBJ2-7, reads EPEVTQTPSHQVTQMGQEVILRCVPISNHLYFYWYRQILGQKVEFLVSFYNNEISEKSEIFDDQFSVERPDGSNFTLKIRSTKLEDSAMYFCASTRRGTSSYEQYFGPGTRLTVT.

This clone has just a few counts. The J gene is TRBJ2-2, the V gene TRBV10-1; 10 bases agree with TRBD2. With 5 bases clipped from V and 4 bases from J, the junction kept 10 bases outside the gene matches. Per the germline V gene, CDR1 is WNHNN and CDR2 is SYGVQD (reference sequence). The CDR3 has 17 amino acids. The DNA of the CDR3 is TGCGCCAGCAGTAGCCAGCGGGAGGGCCTCGGCACCGGGGAGCTGTTTTTT. Encoded protein: CASSSQREGLGTGELFF.

The chain has TRBV5-1 and TRBJ1-1; TRBD1 is a possible D gene (6 bases). The CDR3 contains 15 residues. CDR1 SGHRS and CDR2 YFSETQ come from the germline V gene. Deletions cut 1 base from V and 0 bases from J, with 10 bases between. The CDR3 reads CASSLTWGLNTEAFF. The CDR3 nucleotides are TGCGCCAGCAGCTTGACTTGGGGGCTGAACACTGAAGCTTTCTTT.

This sequence joins TRBV3-1 (or the pseudogene TRBV3-2) and TRBJ1-2, with D tentatively TRBD1 (5 bases). The CDR3 runs to 17 residues. Germline values: CDR1 LGHDT, CDR2 YNNKEL (reference sequence). Trimming cost V 0 bases and J 5 bases, with 19 bases left between them. CDR3 sequence (DNA): TGTGCCAGCAGCCAAGATAGGGGAAAAAGGCTCGGGTATGGCTACACCTTC. Its translation: CASSQDRGKRLGYGYTF.

The chain combines TRBV19 with TRBJ2-7; 8 bases are shared with TRBD1. The junction had 6 bases not matched to a gene; V was cut back by 1 base and J by 4 bases. The CDR3 spans 15 residues. Germline CDR1 LNHDA, CDR2 SQIVND (reference sequence). This chain's CDR3 is CASSIGTRGHYEQYF. The CDR3 nucleotides read TGTGCCAGTAGTATAGGGACCAGGGGGCATTACGAGCAGTACTTC.

This clone was picked up one time. This chain uses TRBV9 with TRBJ2-1; D not resolved. The length of the CDR3 is 16 residues. Germline CDR1 and CDR2: SGDLS and YYNGEE. V was shortened by 0 bases and J by 1 base, with 11 bases between the two germline ends. DNA of the CDR3: TGTGCCAGCAGCGTAGGGGTGACACAATCCTACAATGAGCAGTTCTTC. It specifies CASSVGVTQSYNEQFF.

The chain links TRBV6-1 to TRBJ1-4, with D maybe TRBD1 (6 bases). The ends were cut back, 3 bases at V and 8 bases at J, with 16 bases in the middle. The CDR3 has 15 amino acids. The germline V gene has CDR1 MNHNS and CDR2 SASEGT. For the CDR3, the DNA is TGTGCCAGCAGTGATCATGGGGGGGCTGAAGAAAAACTGTTTTTT. This encodes CASSDHGGAEEKLFF.

The V call is TRBV7-6, the J call TRBJ1-4, with D uncertain. V dropped 5 bases and J dropped 8 bases, with 12 bases sitting between them. In germline, CDR1 is SGHVS, CDR2 FNYEAQ. There are 13 residues in the CDR3. In nucleotides, the CDR3 is TGTGCCAGCAGCGCGAGGGTACGCGAAAAACTGTTTTTT. This sequence encodes CASSARVREKLFF.

The chain combines TRBV24-1 with TRBJ2-3, with 8 bases lining up with TRBD2. The CDR3 spans 17 residues. J was trimmed by 4 bases and V by 4 bases; bases with no gene match: 12. CDR1 is KGHDR and CDR2 is SFDVKD in the germline V gene. The CDR3 DNA follows: TGTGCCACCAGTGAGAGGACTAGCTCGAGGGAGGCAGATACGCAGTATTTT. Amino acid sequence: CATSERTSSREADTQYF.

V and J are TRBV15 and TRBJ2-7; TRBD2 aligns across 7 bases. The CDR3 has 14 residues. Unmatched junction bases numbered 5, after V lost 1 base and J lost 5 bases. The V gene's germline CDR1 is LNHNV and CDR2 YYDKDF (reference sequence). The CDR3 DNA follows: TGTGCCACCAGCAGAGTTGTGGGAGGGGACGAGCAGTACTTC. Protein: CATSRVVGGDEQYF.

Here the CDR3 DNA reads TGTGCCAGCGGAGGACAGCCTGAGGAGACCCAGTACTTC. Encoded protein: CASGGQPEETQYF. The V gene is TRBV5-4, the J gene TRBJ2-5; tentatively, D is TRBD1 (6 bases). This CDR3 comprises 13 residues. The ends were cut back, 7 bases at V and 5 bases at J, with 15 bases in the middle. Germline V gene lookup returns CDR1 SGHNT and CDR2 YYREEE (reference sequence).

V is TRBV6-5 and J is TRBJ2-4; D possibly corresponds to TRBD2 (6 bases). The CDR3 has 14 residues. V was clipped by 5 bases and J by 7 bases, with 15 bases between them. CDR1 and CDR2 from the germline V gene are MNHEY and SVGAGI. The CDR3: CASSPWGGGNIQYF. CDR3 in DNA: TGTGCCAGCAGTCCCTGGGGAGGCGGCAACATTCAGTACTTC.